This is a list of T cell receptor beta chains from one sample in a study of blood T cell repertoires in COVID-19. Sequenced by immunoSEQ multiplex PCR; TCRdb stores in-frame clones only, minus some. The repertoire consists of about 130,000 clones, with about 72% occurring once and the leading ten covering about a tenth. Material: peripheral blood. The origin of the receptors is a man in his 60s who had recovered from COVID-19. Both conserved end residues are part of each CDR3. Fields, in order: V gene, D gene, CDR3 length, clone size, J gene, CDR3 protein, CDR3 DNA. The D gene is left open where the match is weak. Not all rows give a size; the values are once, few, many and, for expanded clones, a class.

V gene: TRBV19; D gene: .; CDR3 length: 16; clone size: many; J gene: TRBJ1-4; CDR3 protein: CASRNLNGATNEKLFF; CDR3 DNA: TGTGCCAGTAGAAACCTTAACGGTGCCACTAATGAAAAACTGTTTTTT
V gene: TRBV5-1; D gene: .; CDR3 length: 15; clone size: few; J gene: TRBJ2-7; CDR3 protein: CASSPGSADSYEQYF; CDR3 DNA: TGCGCCAGCAGCCCTGGAAGCGCCGATTCCTACGAGCAGTACTTC
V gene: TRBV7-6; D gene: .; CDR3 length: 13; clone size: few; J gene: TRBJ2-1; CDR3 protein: CASSLPRGNEQFF; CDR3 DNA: TGTGCCAGCAGCTTACCGCGCGGGAATGAGCAGTTCTTC
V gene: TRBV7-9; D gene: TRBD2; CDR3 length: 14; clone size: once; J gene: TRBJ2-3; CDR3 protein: CASSHSGRGDTQYF; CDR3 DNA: TGTGCCAGCAGCCATAGCGGGAGGGGAGATACGCAGTATTTT
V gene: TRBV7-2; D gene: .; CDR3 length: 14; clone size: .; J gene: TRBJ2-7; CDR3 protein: CASSLGAVSYEQYF; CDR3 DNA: TGTGCCAGCAGCTTAGGAGCCGTCTCCTACGAGCAGTACTTC
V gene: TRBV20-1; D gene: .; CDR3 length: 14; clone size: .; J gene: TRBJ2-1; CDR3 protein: CSASYIGSYNEQFF; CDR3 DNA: TGCAGTGCTAGTTATATCGGCTCCTACAATGAGCAGTTCTTC
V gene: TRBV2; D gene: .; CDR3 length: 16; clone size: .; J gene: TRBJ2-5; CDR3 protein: CASSVDRPLRGETQYF; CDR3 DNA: TGTGCCAGCAGTGTCGACAGGCCCCTAAGGGGAGAGACCCAGTACTTC
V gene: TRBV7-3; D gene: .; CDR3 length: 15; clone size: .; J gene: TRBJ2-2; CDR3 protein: CASSPGLPNTGELFF; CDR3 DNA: TGTGCCAGCAGCCCGGGACTTCCGAACACCGGGGAGCTGTTTTTT
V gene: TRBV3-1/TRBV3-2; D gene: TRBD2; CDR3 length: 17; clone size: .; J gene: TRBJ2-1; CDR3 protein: CASSQDQPRLAVVWQFF; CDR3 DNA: TGTGCCAGCAGCCAAGACCAACCTCGTCTAGCGGTGGTTTGGCAGTTCTTC
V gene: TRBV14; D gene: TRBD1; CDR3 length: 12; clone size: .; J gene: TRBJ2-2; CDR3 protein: CASRQGAGELFF; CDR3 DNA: TGTGCCAGCAGGCAGGGGGCCGGGGAGCTGTTTTTT
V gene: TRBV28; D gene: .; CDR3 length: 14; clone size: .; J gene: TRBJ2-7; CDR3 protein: CASRRTGTAYEQYF; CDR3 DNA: TGTGCCAGCAGACGCACCGGGACTGCTTACGAGCAGTACTTC
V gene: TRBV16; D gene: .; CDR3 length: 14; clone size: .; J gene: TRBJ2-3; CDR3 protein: CASSQSRGTDTQYF; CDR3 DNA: TGTGCCAGCAGCCAATCCCGGGGAACGGATACGCAGTATTTT
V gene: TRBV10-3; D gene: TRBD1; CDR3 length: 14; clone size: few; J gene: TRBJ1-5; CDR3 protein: CAIRGDREGWPQHF; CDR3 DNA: TGTGCCATCCGTGGGGACAGGGAAGGATGGCCCCAGCATTTT
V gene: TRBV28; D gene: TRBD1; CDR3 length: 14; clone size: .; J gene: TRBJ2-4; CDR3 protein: CASSLAQGENIQYF; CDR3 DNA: TGTGCCAGCAGTTTAGCCCAGGGGGAAAACATTCAGTACTTC
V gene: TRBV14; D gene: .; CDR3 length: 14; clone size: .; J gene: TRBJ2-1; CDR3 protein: CASSPTKFYNEQFF; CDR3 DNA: TGTGCCAGCAGCCCGACTAAATTTTACAATGAGCAGTTCTTC
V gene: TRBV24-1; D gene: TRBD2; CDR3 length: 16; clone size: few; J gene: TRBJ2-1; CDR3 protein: CATSGFGLERDNEQFF; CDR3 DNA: TGTGCCACCAGTGGCTTTGGACTAGAAAGGGACAATGAGCAGTTCTTC
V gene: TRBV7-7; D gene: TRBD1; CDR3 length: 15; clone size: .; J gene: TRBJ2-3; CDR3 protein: CASSSGQGRTDTQYF; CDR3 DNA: TGTGCTAGCAGCTCAGGACAGGGTCGCACAGATACGCAGTATTTT
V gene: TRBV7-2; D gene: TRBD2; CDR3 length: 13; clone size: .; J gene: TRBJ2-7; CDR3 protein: CASQAGTRREQYF; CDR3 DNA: TGTGCCAGCCAAGCCGGGACTAGACGCGAGCAGTACTTC
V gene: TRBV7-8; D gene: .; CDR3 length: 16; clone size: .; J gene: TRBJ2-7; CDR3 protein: CASSLAEEGFDYEQYF; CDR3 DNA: TGTGCCAGCAGCTTAGCGGAGGAGGGTTTCGACTACGAGCAGTACTTC
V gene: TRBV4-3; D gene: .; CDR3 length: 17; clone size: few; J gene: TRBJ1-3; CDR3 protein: CASSQAGGPSSGNTIYF; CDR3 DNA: TGCGCCAGCAGCCAAGCTGGGGGCCCTAGCTCTGGAAACACCATATATTTT
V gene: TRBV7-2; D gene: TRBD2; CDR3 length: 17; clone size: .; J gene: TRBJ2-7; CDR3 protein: CASSPGLAGGSVYEQYF; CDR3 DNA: TGTGCCAGCAGTCCTGGACTAGCGGGGGGGAGCGTCTACGAGCAGTACTTC
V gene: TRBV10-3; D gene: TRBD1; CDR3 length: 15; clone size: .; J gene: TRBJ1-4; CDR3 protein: CAISETQGEAEKLFF; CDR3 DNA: TGTGCCATCAGTGAAACCCAGGGGGAAGCAGAAAAACTGTTTTTT
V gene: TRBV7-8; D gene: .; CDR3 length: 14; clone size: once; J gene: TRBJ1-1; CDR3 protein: CASSPFRGDTEAFF; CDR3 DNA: TGTGCCAGCAGCCCCTTTCGGGGGGACACTGAAGCTTTCTTT
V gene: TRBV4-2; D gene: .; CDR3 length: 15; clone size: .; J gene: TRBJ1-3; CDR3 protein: CASSQDGTFGNTIYF; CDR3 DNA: TGTGCCAGCAGCCAAGACGGGACATTCGGAAACACCATATATTTT
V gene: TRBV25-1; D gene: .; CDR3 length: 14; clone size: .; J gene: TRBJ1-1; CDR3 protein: CASSPDGHNTEAFF; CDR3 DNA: TGTGCCAGCAGTCCTGATGGCCACAACACTGAAGCTTTCTTT
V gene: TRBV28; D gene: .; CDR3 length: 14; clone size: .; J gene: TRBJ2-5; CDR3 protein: CASSYSDTQETQYF; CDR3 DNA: TGTGCCAGCAGTTACTCCGATACCCAAGAGACCCAGTACTTC
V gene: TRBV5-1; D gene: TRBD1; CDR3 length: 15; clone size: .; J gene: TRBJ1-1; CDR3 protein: CASSPGQGRNTEAFF; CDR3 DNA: TGCGCCAGCAGCCCAGGACAGGGTCGGAACACTGAAGCTTTCTTT
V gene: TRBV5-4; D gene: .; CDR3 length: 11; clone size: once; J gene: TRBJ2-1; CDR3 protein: CASSFNNEQFF; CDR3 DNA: TGTGCCAGCAGCTTTAATAATGAGCAGTTCTTC
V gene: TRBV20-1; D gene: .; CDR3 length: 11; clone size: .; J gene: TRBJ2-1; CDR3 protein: CSPTWRGEQFF; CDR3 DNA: TGCAGCCCAACCTGGCGCGGAGAGCAGTTCTTC
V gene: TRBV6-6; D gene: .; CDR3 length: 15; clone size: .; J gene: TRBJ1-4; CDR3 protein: CASSYPSSSGEKLFF; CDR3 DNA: TGTGCCAGCAGTTACCCCTCCTCCTCGGGTGAAAAACTGTTTTTT
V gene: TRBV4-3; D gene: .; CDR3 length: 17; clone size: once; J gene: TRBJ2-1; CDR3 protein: CASSQELPRSSYNEQFF; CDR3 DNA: TGCGCCAGCAGCCAAGAACTACCCAGAAGCTCCTACAATGAGCAGTTCTTC
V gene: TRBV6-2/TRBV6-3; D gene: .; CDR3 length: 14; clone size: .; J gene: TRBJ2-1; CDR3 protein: CASSSTDSYNEQFF; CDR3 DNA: TGTGCCAGCAGTTCGACAGACTCCTACAATGAGCAGTTCTTC
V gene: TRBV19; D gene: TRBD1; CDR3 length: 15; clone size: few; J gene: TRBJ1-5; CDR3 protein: CASSIYGQGNQPQHF; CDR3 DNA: TGTGCCAGTAGTATATACGGACAGGGGAACCAGCCCCAGCATTTT
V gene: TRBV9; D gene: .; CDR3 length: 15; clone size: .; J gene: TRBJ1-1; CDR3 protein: CASSAITGGNTEAFF; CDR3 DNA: TGTGCCAGCAGCGCCATCACGGGGGGGAACACTGAAGCTTTCTTT
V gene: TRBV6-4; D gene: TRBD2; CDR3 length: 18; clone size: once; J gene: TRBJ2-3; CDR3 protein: CASSDSLAWSGNSNTQYF; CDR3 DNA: TGTGCCAGCAGTGACTCGCTGGCTTGGAGCGGGAATTCAAATACGCAGTATTTT
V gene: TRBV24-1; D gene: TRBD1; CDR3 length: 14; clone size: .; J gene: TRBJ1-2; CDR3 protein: CATSDPTGAYGYTF; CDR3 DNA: TGTGCCACCAGTGACCCGACAGGGGCCTATGGCTACACCTTC